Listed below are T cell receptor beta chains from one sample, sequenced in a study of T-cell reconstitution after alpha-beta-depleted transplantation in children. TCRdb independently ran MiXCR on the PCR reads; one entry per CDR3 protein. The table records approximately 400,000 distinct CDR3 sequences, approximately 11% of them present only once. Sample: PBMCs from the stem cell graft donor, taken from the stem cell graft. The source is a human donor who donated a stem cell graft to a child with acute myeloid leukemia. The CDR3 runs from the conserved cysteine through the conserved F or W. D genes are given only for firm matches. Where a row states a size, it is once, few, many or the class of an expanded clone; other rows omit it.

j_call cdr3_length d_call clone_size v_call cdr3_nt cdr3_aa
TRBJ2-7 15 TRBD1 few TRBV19 TGTGCCAGTAGTATACCGGGACAGGGGCCCTACGAGCAGTACTTC CASSIPGQGPYEQYF
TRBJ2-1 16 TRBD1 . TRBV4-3 TGCGCCAGCAGCCAGCAAACCGGGACAGGGTCGAATGAGCAGTTCTTC CASSQQTGTGSNEQFF
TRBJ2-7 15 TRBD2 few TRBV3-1 TGTGCCAGCAGCCATAGCGGGAGGAGCTCCTACGAGCAGTACTTC CASSHSGRSSYEQYF
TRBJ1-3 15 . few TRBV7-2 TGTGCCAGCAGCGCCAGACAGTACTCTGGAAACACCATATATTTT CASSARQYSGNTIYF
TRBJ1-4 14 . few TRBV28 TGTGCCAGCAGTCCCGGGACACCTAATGAAAAACTGTTTTTT CASSPGTPNEKLFF
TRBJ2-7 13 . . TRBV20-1 TGCAGTGCCACAATGGCAGGGGCGAGAGAGCAGTACTTC CSATMAGAREQYF
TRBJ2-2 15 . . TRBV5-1 TGCGCCAGCAGCCGCACCCGACAGAACACCGGGGAGCTGTTTTTT CASSRTRQNTGELFF
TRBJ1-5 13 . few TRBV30 TGTGCCTGGAGTGGGGAGGGGAATCAGCCCCAGCATTTT CAWSGEGNQPQHF
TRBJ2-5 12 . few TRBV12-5 TGTGCTAGTGGTTCCATTGGAGAGACCCAGTACTTC CASGSIGETQYF
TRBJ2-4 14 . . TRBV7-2 TGTGCCAGCAGCTTAGCAGGGTTGGGGAACATTCAGTACTTC CASSLAGLGNIQYF
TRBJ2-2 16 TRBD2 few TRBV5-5 TGTGCCAGCAGCTTGCCCTCAGCGGGGGGCACCGGGGAGCTGTTTTTT CASSLPSAGGTGELFF
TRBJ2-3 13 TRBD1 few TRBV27 TGTGCCAGCAGTCACAGGGGCCCAGATACGCAGTATTTT CASSHRGPDTQYF
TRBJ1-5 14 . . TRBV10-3 TGTGCCATCAGTGGGTCGCGTTCGGAGCAGCCCCAGCATTTT CAISGSRSEQPQHF
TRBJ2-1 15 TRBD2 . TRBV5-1 TGCGCCAGCAGCTTGGCCACTAGCGGGGGAGATGAGCAGTTCTTC CASSLATSGGDEQFF
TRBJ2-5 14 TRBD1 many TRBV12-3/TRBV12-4 TGTGCCAGCAGTTTAAGACAGGGTCAAGAGACCCAGTACTTC CASSLRQGQETQYF
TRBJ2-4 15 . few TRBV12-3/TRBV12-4 TGTGCCAGCAGCCCCGGGGGACCGCTCAAAAACATTCAGTACTTC CASSPGGPLKNIQYF
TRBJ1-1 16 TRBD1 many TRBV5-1 TGCGCCAGCAGCTTAGCCGCGACAGGGCCGAACACTGAAGCTTTCTTT CASSLAATGPNTEAFF
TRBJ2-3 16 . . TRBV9 TGTGCCAGCAGCGTAGGGGGGGCCGTAGGCACAGATACGCAGTATTTT CASSVGGAVGTDTQYF